The clone carrying this T cell receptor beta chain has more than one count but fewer than ten. The antigen is unknown. This specimen belongs to a study of identical twins. This CDR3 has 13 residues. The germline V gene encodes CDR1 MNHNY and CDR2 SVGAGI (reference sequence). The V gene lost 5 bases and the J gene lost 8 bases, with 12 bases spanning the gap. TCRdb itself ran the 5' RACE reads through MiXCR, one entry per CDR3 protein. The profile shows nearly 900,000 distinct CDR3 sequences, 9% to 15% of them singletons. Overall study findings and caveats: Within monozygotic twins, out-of-frame TCR alpha sharing was underestimated by the models.

Another study also made use of these data, one on yellow fever vaccine responses in identical twins.

The V and J genes are TRBV6-6 and TRBJ1-4, with D possibly TRBD1 on 5 matching bases. Specimen: PBMCs. This TCR derives from a woman younger than 30 in good health. The CDR3 region has the DNA TGTGCCAGCAGTCAAGGGACTAGCGAAAAACTGTTTTTT. Amino acids: CASSQGTSEKLFF.